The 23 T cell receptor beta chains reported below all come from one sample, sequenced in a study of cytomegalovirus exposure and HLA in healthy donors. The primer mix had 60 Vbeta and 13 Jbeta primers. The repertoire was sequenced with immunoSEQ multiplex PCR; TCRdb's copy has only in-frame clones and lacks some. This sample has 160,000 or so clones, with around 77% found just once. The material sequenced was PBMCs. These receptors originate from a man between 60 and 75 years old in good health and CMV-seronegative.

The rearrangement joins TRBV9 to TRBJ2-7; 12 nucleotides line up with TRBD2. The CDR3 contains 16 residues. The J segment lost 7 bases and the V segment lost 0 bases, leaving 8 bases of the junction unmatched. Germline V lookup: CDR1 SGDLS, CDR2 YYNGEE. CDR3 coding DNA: TGTGCCAGCAGCGTAGGCACTAGCGGGGGGCCCGGTGAGCAGTACTTC. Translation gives CASSVGTSGGPGEQYF.

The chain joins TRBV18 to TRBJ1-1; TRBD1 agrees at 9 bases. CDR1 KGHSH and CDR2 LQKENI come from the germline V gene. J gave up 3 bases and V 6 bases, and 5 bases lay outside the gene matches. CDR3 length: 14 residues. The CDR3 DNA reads TGTGCCAGCTCGCGAGACAGGGGGGACACTGAAGCTTTCTTT. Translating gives CASSRDRGDTEAFF.

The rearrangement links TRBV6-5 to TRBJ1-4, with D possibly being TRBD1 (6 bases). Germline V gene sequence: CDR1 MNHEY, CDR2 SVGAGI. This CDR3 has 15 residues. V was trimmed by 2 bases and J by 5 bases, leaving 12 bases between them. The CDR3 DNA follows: TGTGCCAGCAGTTACGATGGCAGGGGAAATGAAAAACTGTTTTTT. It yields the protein CASSYDGRGNEKLFF.

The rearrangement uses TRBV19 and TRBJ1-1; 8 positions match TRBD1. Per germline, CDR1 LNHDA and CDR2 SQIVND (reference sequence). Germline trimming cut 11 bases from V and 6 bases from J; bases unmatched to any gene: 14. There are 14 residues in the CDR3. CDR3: CASHISLTGAEAFF. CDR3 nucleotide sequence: TGTGCCTCTCATATTTCATTGACAGGGGCTGAAGCTTTCTTT.

The CDR3 DNA is TGTGCCAGCAGTTTCACCGGTGGGCAGGGCCGCACAGATACGCAGTATTTT. Residues: CASSFTGGQGRTDTQYF. The V call is TRBV27, the J call TRBJ2-3, with a tentative D call TRBD1 (5 bases). Germline-derived CDR1 and CDR2 are MNHEY and SMNVEV (reference sequence). Trimming took off 3 bases at V and 1 base at J, with 17 bases between the two ends. The CDR3 loop spans 17 amino acids.

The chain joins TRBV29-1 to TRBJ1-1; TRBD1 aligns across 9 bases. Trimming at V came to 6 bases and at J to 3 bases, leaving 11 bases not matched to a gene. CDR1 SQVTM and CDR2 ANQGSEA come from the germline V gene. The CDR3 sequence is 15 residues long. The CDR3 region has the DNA TGCAGCGTCGCTTCCGGGACAGGGTTCCACACTGAAGCTTTCTTT. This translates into CSVASGTGFHTEAFF.

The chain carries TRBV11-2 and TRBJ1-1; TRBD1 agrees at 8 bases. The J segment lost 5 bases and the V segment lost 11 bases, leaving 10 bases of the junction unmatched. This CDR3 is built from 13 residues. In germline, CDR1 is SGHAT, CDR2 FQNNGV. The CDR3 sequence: CAGSWTGSTEAFF. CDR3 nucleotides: TGTGCCGGAAGCTGGACAGGGTCAACTGAAGCTTTCTTT.

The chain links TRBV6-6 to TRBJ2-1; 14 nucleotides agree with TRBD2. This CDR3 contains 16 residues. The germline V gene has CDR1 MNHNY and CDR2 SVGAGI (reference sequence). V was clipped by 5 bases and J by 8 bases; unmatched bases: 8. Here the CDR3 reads CASSTGTSGRIYEQFF. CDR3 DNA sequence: TGTGCCAGCAGTACCGGGACTAGCGGGAGAATCTATGAGCAGTTCTTC.

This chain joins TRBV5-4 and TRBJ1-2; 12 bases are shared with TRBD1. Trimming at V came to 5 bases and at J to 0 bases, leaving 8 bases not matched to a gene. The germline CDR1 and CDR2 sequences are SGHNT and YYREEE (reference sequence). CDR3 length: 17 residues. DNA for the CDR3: TGTGCCAGCAGGGGGACAGGGGGCACTTTCACTAACTATGGCTACACCTTC. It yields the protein CASRGTGGTFTNYGYTF.

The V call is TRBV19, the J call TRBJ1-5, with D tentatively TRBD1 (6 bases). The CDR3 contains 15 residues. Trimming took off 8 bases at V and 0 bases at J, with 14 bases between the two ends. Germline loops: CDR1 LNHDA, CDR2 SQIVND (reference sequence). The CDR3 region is CASLPGAGSNQPQHF. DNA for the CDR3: TGTGCCAGTCTCCCAGGGGCGGGTAGCAATCAGCCCCAGCATTTT.

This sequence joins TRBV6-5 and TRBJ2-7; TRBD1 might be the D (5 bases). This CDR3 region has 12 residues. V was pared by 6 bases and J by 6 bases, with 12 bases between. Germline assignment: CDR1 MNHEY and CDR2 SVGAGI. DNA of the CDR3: TGTGCCAGCAGGCAGGGAATCCGCGAGCAGTACTTC. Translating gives CASRQGIREQYF.

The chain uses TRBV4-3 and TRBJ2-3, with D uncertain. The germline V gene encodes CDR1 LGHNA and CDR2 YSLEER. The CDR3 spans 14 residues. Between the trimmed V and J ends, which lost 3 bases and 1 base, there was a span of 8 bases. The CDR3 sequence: CASSQTTRTDTQYF. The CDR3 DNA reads TGCGCCAGCAGCCAGACAACCCGCACAGATACGCAGTATTTT.

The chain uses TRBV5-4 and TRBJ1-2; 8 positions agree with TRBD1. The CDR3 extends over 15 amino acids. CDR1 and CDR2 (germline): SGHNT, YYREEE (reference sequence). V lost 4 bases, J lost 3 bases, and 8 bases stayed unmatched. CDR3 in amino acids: CASSPPDREYYGYTF. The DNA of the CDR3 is TGTGCCAGCAGCCCCCCGGACAGGGAGTACTATGGCTACACCTTC.

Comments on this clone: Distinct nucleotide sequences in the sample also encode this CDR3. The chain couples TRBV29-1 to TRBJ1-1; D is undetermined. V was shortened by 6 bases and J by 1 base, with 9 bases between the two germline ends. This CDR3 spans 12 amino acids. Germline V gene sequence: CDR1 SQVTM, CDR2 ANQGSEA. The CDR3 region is CSVRLANTEAFF. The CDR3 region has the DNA TGCAGCGTCAGACTAGCGAACACTGAAGCTTTCTTT.

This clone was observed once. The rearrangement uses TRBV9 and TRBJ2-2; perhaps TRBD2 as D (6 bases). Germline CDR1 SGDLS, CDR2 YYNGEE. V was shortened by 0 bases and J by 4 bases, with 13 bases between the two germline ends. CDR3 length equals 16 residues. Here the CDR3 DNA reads TGTGCCAGCAGCGTAGGAAGGAGGGTTGGCACCGGGGAGCTGTTTTTT. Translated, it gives CASSVGRRVGTGELFF.

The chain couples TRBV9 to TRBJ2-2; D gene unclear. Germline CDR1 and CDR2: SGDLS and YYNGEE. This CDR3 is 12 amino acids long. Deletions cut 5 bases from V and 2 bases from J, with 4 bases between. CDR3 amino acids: CASSPNTGELFF. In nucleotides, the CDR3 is TGTGCCAGCAGTCCTAACACCGGGGAGCTGTTTTTT.

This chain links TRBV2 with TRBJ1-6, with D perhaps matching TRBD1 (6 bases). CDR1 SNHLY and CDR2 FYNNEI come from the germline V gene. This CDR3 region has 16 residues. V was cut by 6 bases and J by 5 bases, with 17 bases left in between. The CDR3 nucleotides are TGTGCCAGCAGCCGGACAGCGACCCTTAATAATTCACCCCTCCACTTT. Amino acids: CASSRTATLNNSPLHF.

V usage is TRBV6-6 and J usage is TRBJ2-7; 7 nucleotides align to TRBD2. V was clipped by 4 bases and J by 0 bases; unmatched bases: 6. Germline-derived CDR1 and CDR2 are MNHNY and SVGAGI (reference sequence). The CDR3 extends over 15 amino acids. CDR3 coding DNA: TGTGCCAGCAGTTCGGAGCGGGATTCCTCCTACGAGCAGTACTTC. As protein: CASSSERDSSYEQYF.

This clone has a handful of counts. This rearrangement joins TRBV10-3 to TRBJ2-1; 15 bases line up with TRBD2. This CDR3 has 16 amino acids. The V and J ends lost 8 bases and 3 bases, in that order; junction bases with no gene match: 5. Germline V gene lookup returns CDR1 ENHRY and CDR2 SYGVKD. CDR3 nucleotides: TGTGCCATCGGGACTAGCGGGGGGACACACTACAATGAGCAGTTCTTC. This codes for CAIGTSGGTHYNEQFF.

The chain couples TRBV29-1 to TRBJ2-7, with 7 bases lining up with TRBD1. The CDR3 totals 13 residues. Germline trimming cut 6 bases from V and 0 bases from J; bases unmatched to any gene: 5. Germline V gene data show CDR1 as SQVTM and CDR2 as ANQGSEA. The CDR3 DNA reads TGCAGCGTGCACCGGGACAGCTCCTACGAGCAGTACTTC. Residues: CSVHRDSSYEQYF.

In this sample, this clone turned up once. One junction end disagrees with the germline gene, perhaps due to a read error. The chain's CDR3 is CASSPSHPGTGEKLLF. CDR3 DNA sequence: TGTGCCAGCTCACCAAGTCACCCCGGGACAGGCGAAAAACTGCTTTTT. The chain is built from TRBV18 and TRBJ1-4, with 8 bases fitting TRBD1. The CDR3 length is 16 residues. Germline CDR1 is KGHSH and CDR2 is LQKENI.

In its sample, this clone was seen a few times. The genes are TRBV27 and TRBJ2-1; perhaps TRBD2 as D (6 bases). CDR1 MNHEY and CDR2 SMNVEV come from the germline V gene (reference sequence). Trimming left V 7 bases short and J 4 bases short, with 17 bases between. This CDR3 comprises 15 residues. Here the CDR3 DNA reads TGTGCCAGCACCCTGGGGGGAAGCGGATACAATGAGCAGTTCTTC. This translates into CASTLGGSGYNEQFF.

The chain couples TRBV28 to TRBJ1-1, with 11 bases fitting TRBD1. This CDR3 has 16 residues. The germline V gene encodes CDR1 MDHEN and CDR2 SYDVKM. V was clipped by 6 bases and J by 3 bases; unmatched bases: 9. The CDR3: CASRLTGTGGDTEAFF. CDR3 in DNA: TGTGCCAGCAGACTAACCGGGACAGGGGGTGACACTGAAGCTTTCTTT. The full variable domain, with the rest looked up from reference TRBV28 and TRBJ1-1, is DVKVTQSSRYLVKRTGEKVFLECVQDMDHENMFWYRQDPGLGLRLIYFSYDVKMKEKGDIPEGYSVSREKKERFSLILESASTNQTSMYLCASRLTGTGGDTEAFFGQGTRLTVV.